The sequence of this T cell receptor beta chain was determined in a study of neurological immune-mediated disorders. This clonotype showed up many times. Its antigen remains unknown. The study's findings and limits: Patients with HTLV-1-associated myelopathy had the highest level of TCR clonal expansion, whereas patients with multiple sclerosis had the lowest level, falling beneath the level found in healthy controls.

Synthesis of cDNA was performed by 5'RACE using 10-nucleotide random UMIs. TCRdb reprocessed the 5' RACE reads via MiXCR and lists one record per CDR3 protein. The sample lists around 48,000 distinct CDR3 sequences; about 9.3% were seen once. Material for sequencing was PBMCs. This sequence originates from a woman aged 40 to 55 with HTLV-1-associated myelopathy (HAM/TSP).

Here the CDR3 reads CASSPMGTGELFF. In DNA, the CDR3 is TGTGCCAGCAGCCCGATGGGGACCGGGGAGCTGTTTTTT. The chain links TRBV14 to TRBJ2-2; no definite D call. V lost 4 bases and J 5 bases, leaving 8 bases between the germline ends. From germline, CDR1 is SGHDN and CDR2 FVKESK. This CDR3 has 13 residues.